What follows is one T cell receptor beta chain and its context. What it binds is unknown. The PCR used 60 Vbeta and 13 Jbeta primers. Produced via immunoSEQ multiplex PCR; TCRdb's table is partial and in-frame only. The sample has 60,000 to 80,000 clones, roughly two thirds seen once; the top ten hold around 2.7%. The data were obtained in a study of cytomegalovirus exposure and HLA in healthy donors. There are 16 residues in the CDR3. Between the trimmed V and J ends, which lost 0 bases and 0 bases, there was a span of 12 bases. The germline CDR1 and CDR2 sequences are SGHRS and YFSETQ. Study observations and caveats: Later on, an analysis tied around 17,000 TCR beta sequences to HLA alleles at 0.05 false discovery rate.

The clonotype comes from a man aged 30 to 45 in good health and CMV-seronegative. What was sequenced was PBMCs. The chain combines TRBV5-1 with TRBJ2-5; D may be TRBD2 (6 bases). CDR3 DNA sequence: TGCGCCAGCAGCTTGGGTGGTAGCGGCTACCAAGAGACCCAGTACTTC. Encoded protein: CASSLGGSGYQETQYF. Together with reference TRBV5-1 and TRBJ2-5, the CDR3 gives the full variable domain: KAGVTQTPRYLIKTRGQQVTLSCSPISGHRSVSWYQQTPGQGLQFLFEYFSETQRNKGNFPGRFSGRQFSNSRSEMNVSTLELGDSALYLCASSLGGSGYQETQYFGPGTRLLVL.